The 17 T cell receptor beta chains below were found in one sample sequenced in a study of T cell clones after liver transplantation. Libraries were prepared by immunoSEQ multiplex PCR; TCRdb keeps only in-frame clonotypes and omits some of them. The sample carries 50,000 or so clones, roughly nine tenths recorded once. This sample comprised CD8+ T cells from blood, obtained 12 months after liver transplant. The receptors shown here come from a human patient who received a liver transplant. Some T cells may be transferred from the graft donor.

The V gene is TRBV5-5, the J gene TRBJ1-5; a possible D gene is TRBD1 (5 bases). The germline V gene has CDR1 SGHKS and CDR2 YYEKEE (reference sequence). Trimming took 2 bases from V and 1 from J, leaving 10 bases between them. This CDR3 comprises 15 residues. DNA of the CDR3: TGTGCCAGCAGCTTCAGGGAGGGCAGCAATCAGCCCCAGCATTTT. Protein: CASSFREGSNQPQHF.

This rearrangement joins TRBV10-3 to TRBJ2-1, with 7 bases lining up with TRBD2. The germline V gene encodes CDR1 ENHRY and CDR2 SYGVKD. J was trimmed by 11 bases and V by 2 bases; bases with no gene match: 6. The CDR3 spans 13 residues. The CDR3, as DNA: TGTGCCATCAGTGAGACGGGAGCGGGGCAGCAGTTCTTC. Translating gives CAISETGAGQQFF.

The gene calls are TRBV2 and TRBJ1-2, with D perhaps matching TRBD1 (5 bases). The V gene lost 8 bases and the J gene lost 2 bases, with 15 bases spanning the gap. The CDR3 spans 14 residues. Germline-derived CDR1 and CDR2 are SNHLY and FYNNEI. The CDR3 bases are TGTGCCAGCGGGGCGGGGGGTACCAACTATGGCTACACCTTC. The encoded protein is CASGAGGTNYGYTF.

As DNA, the CDR3 is TGTGCCAGCAGTTACCCCTCGGGGGCGGAAGCTTTCTTT. The encoded protein is CASSYPSGAEAFF. The chain combines TRBV6-6 with TRBJ1-1; D is possibly TRBD1 (6 bases). The germline CDR1 and CDR2 sequences are MNHNY and SVGAGI (reference sequence). CDR3 size: 13 residues. The germline V and J ends were trimmed by 2 bases and 8 bases, with 12 bases remaining between them.

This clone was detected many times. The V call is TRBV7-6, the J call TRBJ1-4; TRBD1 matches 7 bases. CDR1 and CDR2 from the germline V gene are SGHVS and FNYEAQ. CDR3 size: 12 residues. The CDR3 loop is CVVGGVREKLFF. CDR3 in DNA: TGTGTAGTAGGGGGCGTGCGGGAAAAACTGTTTTTT.

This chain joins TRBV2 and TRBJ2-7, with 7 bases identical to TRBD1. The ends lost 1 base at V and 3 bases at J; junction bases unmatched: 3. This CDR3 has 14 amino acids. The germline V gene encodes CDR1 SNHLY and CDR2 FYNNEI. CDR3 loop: CASSEGTGYYEQYF. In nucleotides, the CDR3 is TGTGCCAGCAGTGAAGGGACAGGTTACTACGAGCAGTACTTC.

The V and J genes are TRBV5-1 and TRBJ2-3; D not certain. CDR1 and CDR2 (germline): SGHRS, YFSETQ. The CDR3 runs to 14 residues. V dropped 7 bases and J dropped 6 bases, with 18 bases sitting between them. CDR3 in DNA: TGCGCCAGCGCCCCTCCCCACTCTCTGGATACGCAGTATTTT. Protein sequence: CASAPPHSLDTQYF.

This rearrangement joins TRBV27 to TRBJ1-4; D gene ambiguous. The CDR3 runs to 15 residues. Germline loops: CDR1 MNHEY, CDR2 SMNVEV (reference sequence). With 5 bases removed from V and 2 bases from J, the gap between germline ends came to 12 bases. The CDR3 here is CASSLFWGTNEKLFF. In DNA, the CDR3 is TGTGCCAGCAGTCTTTTCTGGGGTACTAATGAAAAACTGTTTTTT.

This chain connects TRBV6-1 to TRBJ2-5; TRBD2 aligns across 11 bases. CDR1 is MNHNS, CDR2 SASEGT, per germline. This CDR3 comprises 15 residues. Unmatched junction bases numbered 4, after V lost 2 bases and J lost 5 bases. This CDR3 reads CASSEQPSGRETQYF. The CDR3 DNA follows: TGTGCCAGCAGTGAACAGCCTAGCGGGAGGGAGACCCAGTACTTC.

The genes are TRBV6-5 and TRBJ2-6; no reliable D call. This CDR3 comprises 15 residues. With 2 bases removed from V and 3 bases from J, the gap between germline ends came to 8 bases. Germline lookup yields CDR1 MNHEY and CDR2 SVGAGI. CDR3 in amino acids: CASSYGVGGANVLTF. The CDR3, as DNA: TGTGCCAGCAGTTACGGTGTGGGTGGGGCCAACGTCCTGACTTTC.

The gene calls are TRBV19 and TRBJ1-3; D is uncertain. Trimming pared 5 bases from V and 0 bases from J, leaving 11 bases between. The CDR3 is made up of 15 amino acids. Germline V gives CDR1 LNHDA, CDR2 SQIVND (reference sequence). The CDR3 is CASSAPAVSGNTIYF. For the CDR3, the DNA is TGTGCCAGTAGTGCGCCGGCAGTCTCTGGAAACACCATATATTTT.

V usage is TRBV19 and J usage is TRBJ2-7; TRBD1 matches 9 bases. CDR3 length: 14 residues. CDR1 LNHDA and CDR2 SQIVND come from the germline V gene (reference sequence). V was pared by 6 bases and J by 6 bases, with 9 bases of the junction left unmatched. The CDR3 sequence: CASSPQGALSEQYF. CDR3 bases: TGTGCCAGTAGCCCACAGGGGGCGTTAAGCGAGCAGTACTTC.

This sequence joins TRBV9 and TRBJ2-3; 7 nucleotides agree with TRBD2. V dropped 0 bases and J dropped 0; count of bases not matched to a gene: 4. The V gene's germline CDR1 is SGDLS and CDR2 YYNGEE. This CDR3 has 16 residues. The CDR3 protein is CASSVDNGGSTDTQYF. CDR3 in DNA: TGTGCCAGCAGCGTAGACAACGGGGGGAGCACAGATACGCAGTATTTT.

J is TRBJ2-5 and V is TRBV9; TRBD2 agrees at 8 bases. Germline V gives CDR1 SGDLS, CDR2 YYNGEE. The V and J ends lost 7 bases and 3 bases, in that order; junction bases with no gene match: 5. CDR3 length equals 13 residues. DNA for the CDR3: TGTGCCAGCCGTCCCGGGGGGGAAGAGACCCAGTACTTC. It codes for CASRPGGEETQYF.

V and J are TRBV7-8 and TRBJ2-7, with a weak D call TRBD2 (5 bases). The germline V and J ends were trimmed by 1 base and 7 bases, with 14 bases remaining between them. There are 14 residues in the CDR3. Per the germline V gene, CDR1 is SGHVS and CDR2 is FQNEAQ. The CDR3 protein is CASSLVWTSGEQYF. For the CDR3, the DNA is TGTGCCAGCAGCTTAGTCTGGACGTCGGGGGAGCAGTACTTC.

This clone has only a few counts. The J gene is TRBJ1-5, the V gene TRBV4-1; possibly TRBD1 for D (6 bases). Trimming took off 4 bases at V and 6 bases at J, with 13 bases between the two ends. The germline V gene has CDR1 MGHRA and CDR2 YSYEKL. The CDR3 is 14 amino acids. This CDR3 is CASSLDTGTQPQHF. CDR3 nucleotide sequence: TGCGCCAGCAGCCTGGATACAGGGACTCAGCCCCAGCATTTT.

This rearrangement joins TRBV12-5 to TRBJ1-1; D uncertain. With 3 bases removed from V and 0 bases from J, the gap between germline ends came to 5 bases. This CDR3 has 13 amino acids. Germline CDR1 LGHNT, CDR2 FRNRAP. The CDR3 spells CASGLELNTEAFF. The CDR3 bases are TGTGCTAGTGGTTTAGAATTGAACACTGAAGCTTTCTTT. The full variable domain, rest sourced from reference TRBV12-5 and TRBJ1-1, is DARVTQTPRHKVTEMGQEVTMRCQPILGHNTVFWYRQTMMQGLELLAYFRNRAPLDDSGMPKDRFSAEMPDATLATLKIQPSEPRDSAVYFCASGLELNTEAFFGQGTRLTVV.